This TCR beta chain was observed in a study of OX40 agonist ivuxolimab in advanced cancers. Overall study: Each patient was given ivuxolimab into a vein every 2 weeks, at 0.01 to 10 mg/kg.

Regarding the study as a whole: Researchers report that CD8+ T cells had, on average, more expanded clones than CD4+. With doses of 0.1 to 3.0 mg/kg, CD4+ and CD8+ blood T cells had undergone clonal expansion by week 6.

Sampling times: baseline, cycle 4 day 1, cycle 7 day 1. On this clone: Its matching antigen is unknown.

Trimming removed 5 bases at V and 4 bases at J, with 9 bases between. The CDR3 extends over 12 amino acids. CDR1 and CDR2 from the germline V gene are SEHNR and FQNEAQ (reference sequence). Sequencing used immunoSEQ multiplex PCR; TCRdb keeps in-frame clones, though not all of them. The sample holds tens of thousands of clones, around 89% seen once. The receptor was isolated from an adult with an advanced solid tumor such as melanoma, head and neck, liver or kidney cancer. This sequence joins TRBV7-9 and TRBJ2-7, with TRBD2 as a possible D gene (5 bases). This specimen consisted of CD4+ or CD8+ T cells sorted from blood, obtained in a trial of the OX40 agonist ivuxolimab. The CDR3 protein is CASSREGYEQYF. CDR3 nucleotides: TGTGCCAGCAGCCGAGAGGGTTACGAGCAGTACTTC.